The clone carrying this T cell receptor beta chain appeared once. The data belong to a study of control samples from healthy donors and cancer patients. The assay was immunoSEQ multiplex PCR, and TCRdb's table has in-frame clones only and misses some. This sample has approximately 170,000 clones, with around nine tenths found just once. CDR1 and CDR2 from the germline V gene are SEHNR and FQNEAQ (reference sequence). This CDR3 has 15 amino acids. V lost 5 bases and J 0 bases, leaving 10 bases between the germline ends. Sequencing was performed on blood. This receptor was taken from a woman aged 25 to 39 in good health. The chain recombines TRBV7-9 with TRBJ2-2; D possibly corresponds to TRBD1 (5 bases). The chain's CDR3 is CASSTDSSNTGELFF. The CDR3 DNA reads TGTGCCAGCAGCACCGACAGCTCGAACACCGGGGAGCTGTTTTTT.